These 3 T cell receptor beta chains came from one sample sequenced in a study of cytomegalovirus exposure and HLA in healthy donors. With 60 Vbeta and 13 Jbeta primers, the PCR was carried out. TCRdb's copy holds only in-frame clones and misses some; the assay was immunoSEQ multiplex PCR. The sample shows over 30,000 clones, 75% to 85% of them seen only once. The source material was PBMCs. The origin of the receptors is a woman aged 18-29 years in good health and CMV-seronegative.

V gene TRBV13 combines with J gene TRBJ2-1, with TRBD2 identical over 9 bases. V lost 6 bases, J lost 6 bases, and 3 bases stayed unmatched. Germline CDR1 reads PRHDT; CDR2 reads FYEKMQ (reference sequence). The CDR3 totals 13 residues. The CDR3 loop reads CASRRGGGNEQFF. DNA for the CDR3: TGTGCCAGCAGGCGCGGGGGGGGCAATGAGCAGTTCTTC.

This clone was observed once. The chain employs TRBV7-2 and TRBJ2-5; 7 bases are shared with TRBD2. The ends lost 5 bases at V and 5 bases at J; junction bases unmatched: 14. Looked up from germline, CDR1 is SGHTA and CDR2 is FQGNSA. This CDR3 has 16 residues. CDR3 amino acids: CASSPNGLGGRETQYF. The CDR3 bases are TGTGCCAGCAGCCCGAACGGGTTGGGGGGGAGGGAGACCCAGTACTTC.

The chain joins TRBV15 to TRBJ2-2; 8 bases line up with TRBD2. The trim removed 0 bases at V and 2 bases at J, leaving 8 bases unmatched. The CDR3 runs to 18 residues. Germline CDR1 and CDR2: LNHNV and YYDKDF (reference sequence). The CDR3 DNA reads TGTGCCACCAGCAGAGATCCTACCAGCGGGGGCAACACCGGGGAGCTGTTTTTT. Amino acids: CATSRDPTSGGNTGELFF.